Listed here is a single TCR beta chain. Seattle's cohort entered during active infection and was followed longitudinally. This entry is derived from a study of blood T cell repertoires in COVID-19. Clones were sequenced by immunoSEQ multiplex PCR, and TCRdb holds only the in-frame ones, with some missing. Among 270,000 or so clones listed, around nine tenths were seen once. The CDR3 length is 11 residues. V lost 3 bases to trimming and J lost 6 bases, with 6 bases between them. Germline loops: CDR1 SQVTM, CDR2 ANQGSEA. This TCR came from a woman in her twenties or thirties with COVID-19, enrolled during active disease. The sequenced material came from peripheral blood. V gene TRBV29-1 combines with J gene TRBJ1-5; D is unclear. The CDR3 DNA is TGCAGCGTTGAGGAGGGTCAGCCCCAGCATTTT. Translated: CSVEEGQPQHF.